This T cell receptor (beta chain) was sequenced during a study of control samples from healthy donors and cancer patients. V shed 3 bases and J shed 9 bases, with 9 bases lying between them. The CDR3 covers 12 residues. The V gene's germline CDR1 is LNHDA and CDR2 SQIVND (reference sequence). Here immunoSEQ multiplex PCR was the method, and the copy in TCRdb shows in-frame clones only, minus some. This sample carries about 140,000 clones, around 90% of them seen once, and the ten largest clones take approximately 11%. The sequencing sample was made of blood. The TCR was taken from a man aged 25 to 40 in good health. The chain is built from TRBV19 and TRBJ1-5; D ambiguous. CDR3 sequence (DNA): TGTGCCAGTAGTATTGGCCGACCGCCCCAGCATTTT. It encodes CASSIGRPPQHF.